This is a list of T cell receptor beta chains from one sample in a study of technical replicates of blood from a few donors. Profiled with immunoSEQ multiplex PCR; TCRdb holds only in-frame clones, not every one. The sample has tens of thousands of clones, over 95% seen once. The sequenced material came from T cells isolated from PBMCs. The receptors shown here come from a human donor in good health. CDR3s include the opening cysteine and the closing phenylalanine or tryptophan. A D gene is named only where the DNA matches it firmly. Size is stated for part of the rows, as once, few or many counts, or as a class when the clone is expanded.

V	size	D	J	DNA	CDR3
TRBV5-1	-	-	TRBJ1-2	TGCGCCAGCAGCTTGGGAGGGGAGGTTGGCTATGGCTACACCTTC	CASSLGGEVGYGYTF
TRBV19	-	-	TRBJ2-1	TGTGCCAGTAGTTCCTTCGGGAGCACTCGTAAGAATGAGCAGTTCTTC	CASSSFGSTRKNEQFF
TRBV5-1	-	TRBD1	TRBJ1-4	TGCGCCAGCAGCGTATCTGGGACAGGGAAAGAAAAACTGTTTTTT	CASSVSGTGKEKLFF
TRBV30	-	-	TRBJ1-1	TGTGCCTGGCAGACCCTCAGGGGCATGAACACTGAAGCTTTCTTT	CAWQTLRGMNTEAFF
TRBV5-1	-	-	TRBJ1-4	TGCGCCAGCCAACGGGACACCAATGAAAAACTGTTTTTT	CASQRDTNEKLFF
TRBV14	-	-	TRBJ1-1	TGTGCCAGCAGCCAAGATTACGGGGGGCGATTGAACACTGAAGCTTTCTTT	CASSQDYGGRLNTEAFF
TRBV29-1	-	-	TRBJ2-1	TGCAGCGCCCGGGGGCGGGGGTTACGCCGGGGGGACAATGAGCAGTTCTTC	CSARGRGLRRGDNEQFF
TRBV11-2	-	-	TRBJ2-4	TGTGCCAGCAGCCCGTCGGGGTCGTACATTCAGTACTTC	CASSPSGSYIQYF
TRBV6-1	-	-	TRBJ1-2	TGTGCCAGCAGTGAAGACAGATCGCTCGGCTACACCTTC	CASSEDRSLGYTF
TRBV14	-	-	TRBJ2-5	TGTGCCAGCAGCGGATGGACTGGGCGGACCCAGTACTTC	CASSGWTGRTQYF
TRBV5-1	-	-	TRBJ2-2	TGCGCCAGCGGACCGGGACACATGAACACCGGGGAGCTGTTTTTT	CASGPGHMNTGELFF
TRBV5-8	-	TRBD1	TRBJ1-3	TGTGCCAGCAGCTCAGGGGGACAGGGTGTGCGTTATGGAAACACCATATATTTT	CASSSGGQGVRYGNTIYF
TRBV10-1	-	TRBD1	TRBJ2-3	TGCGCCAGCAGCACAGGGGTAGGGACAGATACGCAGTATTTT	CASSTGVGTDTQYF
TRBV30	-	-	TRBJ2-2	TGTGCCTGGAACCTCGGGACACTCGCCGGGGAGCTGTTTTTT	CAWNLGTLAGELFF
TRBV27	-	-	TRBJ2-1	TGTGCCAGCAGTGCCTCCTGGACTGGCAATGAGCAGTTCTTC	CASSASWTGNEQFF
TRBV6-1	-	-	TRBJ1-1	TGTGCCAGCAGATGGGGCAGGAACACTGAAGCTTTCTTT	CASRWGRNTEAFF
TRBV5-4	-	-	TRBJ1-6	TGTGCCAGCAGCTTGGAAGGGACATCCTATAATTCACCCCTCCACTTT	CASSLEGTSYNSPLHF
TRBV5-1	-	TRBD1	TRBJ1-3	TGCGCCAGCAGCTTTAATCCCAGGGGGCCGGAGGGAAACACCATATATTTT	CASSFNPRGPEGNTIYF
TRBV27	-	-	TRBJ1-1	TGTGCCAGCAGTTTAAAGGGAGGGCACACTGAAGCTTTCTTT	CASSLKGGHTEAFF
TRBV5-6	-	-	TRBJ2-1	TGTGCCAGCAGCTTCAACTACCCCTACAATGAGCAGTTCTTC	CASSFNYPYNEQFF
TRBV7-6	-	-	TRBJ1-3	TGTGCCAGCAGCCTCCGGGGTCTGGCTGGAAACACCATATATTTT	CASSLRGLAGNTIYF
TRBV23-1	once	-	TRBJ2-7	TGCGCCAGCAGTCAACGCCAGAGGTCGGAGCAGTACTTC	CASSQRQRSEQYF
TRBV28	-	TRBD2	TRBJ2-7	TGTGCCAGCAGTCCTAGAACAAACGGACTAGCGGTATACTACGAGCAGTACTTC	CASSPRTNGLAVYYEQYF
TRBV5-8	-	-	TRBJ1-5	TGTGCCAGCAAGACTCAGGGTTATAGCAATCAGCCCCAGCATTTT	CASKTQGYSNQPQHF
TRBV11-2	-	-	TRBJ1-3	TGTGCCAGCAGCTTATCACAGAACACCATATATTTT	CASSLSQNTIYF
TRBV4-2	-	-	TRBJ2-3	TGTGCCAGCAGCCGTTTGACTCTAAACACAGATACGCAGTATTTT	CASSRLTLNTDTQYF
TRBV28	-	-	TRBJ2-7	TGTGCCAGCAGTGAAGCGGCCTACGAGCAGTACTTC	CASSEAAYEQYF
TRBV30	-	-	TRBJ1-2	TGTGCCTGGAGTGTAGCCAGGGTCGGGTATGGCTACACCTTC	CAWSVARVGYGYTF
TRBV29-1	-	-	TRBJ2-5	TGCAGCGCCAGACACTCCCAAGAGACCCAGTACTTC	CSARHSQETQYF
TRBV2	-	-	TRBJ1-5	TGTGCCAGCAGTGCCGGGATCGGCAATCAGCCCCAGCATTTT	CASSAGIGNQPQHF
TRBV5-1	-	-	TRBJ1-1	TGCGCCAGCAGAACGCAGGGGACACAGAACACTGAAGCTTTCTTT	CASRTQGTQNTEAFF
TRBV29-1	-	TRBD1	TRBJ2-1	TGCAGCGTTGTGCCGACAGGGGATAGGACCTACAATGAGCAGTTCTTC	CSVVPTGDRTYNEQFF
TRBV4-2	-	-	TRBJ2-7	TGTGCCAGCAGCCAAGCCCCACACTACGAGCAGTACTTC	CASSQAPHYEQYF
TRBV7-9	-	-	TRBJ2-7	TGTGCCAGCAGCCTGAACAGGTTCGAGCAGTACTTC	CASSLNRFEQYF
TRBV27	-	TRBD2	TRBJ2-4	TGTGCCAGCAGTTTCCGGGAGGGGGCCAAAAACATTCAGTACTTC	CASSFREGAKNIQYF
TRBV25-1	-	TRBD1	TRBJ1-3	TGTGCCAGCAGTGAGGCCGGGAACTGGGGACAGGCTGGAAACACCATATATTTT	CASSEAGNWGQAGNTIYF
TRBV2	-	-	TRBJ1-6	TGTGCCAGCACTATCACGGGGGGCAGGGTCGGTTCACCCCTCCACTTT	CASTITGGRVGSPLHF
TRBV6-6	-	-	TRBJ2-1	TGTGCCAGCAGTCCTGCCAGTGATGAGCAGTTCTTC	CASSPASDEQFF
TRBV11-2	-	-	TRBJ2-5	TGTGCCAGCAGCTCCGGGAGCCCGTACCAAGAGACCCAGTACTTC	CASSSGSPYQETQYF
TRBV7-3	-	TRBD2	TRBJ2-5	TGTGCCAGCAGCTTGGGGACTAGCGGAGAGACCCAGTACTTC	CASSLGTSGETQYF
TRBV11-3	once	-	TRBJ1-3	TGTGCCAGCACCACGAAGGGGGGAAACACCATATATTTT	CASTTKGGNTIYF
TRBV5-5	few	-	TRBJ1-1	TGTGCCAGCAGCCTTGGACATCACACTGAAGCTTTCTTT	CASSLGHHTEAFF
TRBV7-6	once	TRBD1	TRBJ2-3	TGTGCCAGCAGCTCACAGGGGGCCGGCACAGATACGCAGTATTTT	CASSSQGAGTDTQYF
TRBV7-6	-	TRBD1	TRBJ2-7	TGTGCCAGCAGCCCGAAATCCTTGACAGGGCACCTCTCCTACGAGCAGTACTTC	CASSPKSLTGHLSYEQYF
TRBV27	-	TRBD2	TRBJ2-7	TGTGCCAGCAGTTTATCAGGACTAGAGACCTACGAGCAGTACTTC	CASSLSGLETYEQYF
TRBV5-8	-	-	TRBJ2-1	TGTGCCACCTTACGTGTCGGGAGCTCCTACAATGAGCAGTTCTTC	CATLRVGSSYNEQFF
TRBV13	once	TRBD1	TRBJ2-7	TGTGCCAGCAGCATAAATTTTGGACAGGGGCTCGAGCAGTACTTC	CASSINFGQGLEQYF
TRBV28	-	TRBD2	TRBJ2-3	TGTGCCAGCAGTTACTCTCGGGCGGGAGGAACAGATACGCAGTATTTT	CASSYSRAGGTDTQYF
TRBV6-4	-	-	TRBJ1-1	TGTGCCAGCAGTGACTCTGGCAGGGGCGCTGAAGCTTTCTTT	CASSDSGRGAEAFF
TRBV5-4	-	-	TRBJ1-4	TGTGCCAGCAGCTCGCAGTCAACTAATGAAAAACTGTTTTTT	CASSSQSTNEKLFF